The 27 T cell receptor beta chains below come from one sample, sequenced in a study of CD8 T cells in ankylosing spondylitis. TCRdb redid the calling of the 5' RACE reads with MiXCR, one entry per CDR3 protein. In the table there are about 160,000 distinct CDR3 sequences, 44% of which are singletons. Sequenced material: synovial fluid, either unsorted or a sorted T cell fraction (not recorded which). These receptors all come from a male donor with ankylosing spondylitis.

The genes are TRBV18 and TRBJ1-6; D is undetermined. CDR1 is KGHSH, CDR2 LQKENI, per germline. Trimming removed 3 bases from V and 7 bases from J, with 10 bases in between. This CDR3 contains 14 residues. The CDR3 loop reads CASSPLWENSPLHF. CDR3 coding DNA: TGTGCCAGCTCACCGCTGTGGGAAAATTCACCCCTCCACTTT.

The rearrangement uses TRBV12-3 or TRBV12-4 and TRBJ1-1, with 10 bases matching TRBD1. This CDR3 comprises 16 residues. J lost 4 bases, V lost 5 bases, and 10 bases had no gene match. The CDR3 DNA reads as TGTGCCAGCAGTCCCACGCCGGGACAGGGGTTCACTGAAGCTTTCTTT. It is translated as CASSPTPGQGFTEAFF.

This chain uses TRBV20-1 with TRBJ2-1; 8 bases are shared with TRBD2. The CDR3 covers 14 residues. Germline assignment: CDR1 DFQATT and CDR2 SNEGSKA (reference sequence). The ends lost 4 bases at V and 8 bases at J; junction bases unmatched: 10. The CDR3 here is CSAISMDGGDEQFF. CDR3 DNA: TGCAGTGCTATCTCCATGGACGGGGGGGATGAGCAGTTCTTC.

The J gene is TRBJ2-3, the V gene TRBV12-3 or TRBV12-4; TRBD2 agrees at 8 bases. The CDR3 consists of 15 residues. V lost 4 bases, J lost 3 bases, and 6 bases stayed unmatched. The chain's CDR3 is CASSSPPGGTDTQYF. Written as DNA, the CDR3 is TGTGCCAGCAGTTCACCCCCGGGGGGGACAGATACGCAGTATTTT.

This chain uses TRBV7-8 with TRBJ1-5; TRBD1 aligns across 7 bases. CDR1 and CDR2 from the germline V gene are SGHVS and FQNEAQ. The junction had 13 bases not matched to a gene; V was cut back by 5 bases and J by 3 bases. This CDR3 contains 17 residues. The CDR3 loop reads CASSAWGGTAANQPQHF. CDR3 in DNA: TGTGCCAGCAGCGCATGGGGGGGGACAGCCGCCAATCAGCCCCAGCATTTT.

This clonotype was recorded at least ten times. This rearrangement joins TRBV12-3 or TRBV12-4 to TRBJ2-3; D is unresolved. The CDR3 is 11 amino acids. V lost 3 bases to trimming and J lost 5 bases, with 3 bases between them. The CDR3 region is CASSFRDTQYF. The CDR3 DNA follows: TGTGCCAGCAGTTTTAGAGATACGCAGTATTTT.

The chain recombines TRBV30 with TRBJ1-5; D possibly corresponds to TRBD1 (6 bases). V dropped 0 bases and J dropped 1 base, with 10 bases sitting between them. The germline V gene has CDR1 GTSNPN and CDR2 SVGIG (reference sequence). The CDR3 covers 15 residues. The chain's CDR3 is CAWSVWGASNQPQHF. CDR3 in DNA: TGTGCCTGGAGTGTATGGGGGGCCAGCAATCAGCCCCAGCATTTT. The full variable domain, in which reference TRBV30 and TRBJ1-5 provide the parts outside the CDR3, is SQTIHQWPATLVQPVGSPLSLECTVEGTSNPNLYWYRQAAGRGLQLLFYSVGIGQISSEVPQNLSASRPQDRQFILSSKKLLLSDSGFYLCAWSVWGASNQPQHFGDGTRLSIL.

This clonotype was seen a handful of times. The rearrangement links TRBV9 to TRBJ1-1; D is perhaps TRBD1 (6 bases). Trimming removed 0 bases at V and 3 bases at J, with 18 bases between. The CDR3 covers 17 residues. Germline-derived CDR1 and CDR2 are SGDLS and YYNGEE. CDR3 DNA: TGTGCCAGCAGCGTAGCTCGGCAAAGTAAGGGGGACACTGAAGCTTTCTTT. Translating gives CASSVARQSKGDTEAFF.

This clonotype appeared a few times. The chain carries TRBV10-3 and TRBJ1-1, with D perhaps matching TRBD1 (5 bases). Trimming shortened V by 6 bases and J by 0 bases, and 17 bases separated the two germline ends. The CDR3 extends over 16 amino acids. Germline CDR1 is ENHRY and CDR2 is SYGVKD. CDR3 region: CAIRKAMGDLNTEAFF. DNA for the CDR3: TGTGCCATCAGGAAAGCCATGGGGGATTTGAACACTGAAGCTTTCTTT.

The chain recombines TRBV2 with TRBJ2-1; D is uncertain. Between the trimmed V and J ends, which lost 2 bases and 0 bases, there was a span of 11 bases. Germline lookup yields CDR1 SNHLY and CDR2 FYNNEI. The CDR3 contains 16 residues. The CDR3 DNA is TGTGCCAGCAGTGAAAGTATTTCCTCCTCCTACAATGAGCAGTTCTTC. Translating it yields CASSESISSSYNEQFF.

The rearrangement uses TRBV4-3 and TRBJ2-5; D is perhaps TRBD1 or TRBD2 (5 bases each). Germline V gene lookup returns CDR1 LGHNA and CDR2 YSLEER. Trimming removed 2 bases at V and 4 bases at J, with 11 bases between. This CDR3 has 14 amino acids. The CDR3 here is CASSQWDLGETQYF. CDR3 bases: TGCGCCAGCAGCCAATGGGACCTCGGAGAGACCCAGTACTTC.

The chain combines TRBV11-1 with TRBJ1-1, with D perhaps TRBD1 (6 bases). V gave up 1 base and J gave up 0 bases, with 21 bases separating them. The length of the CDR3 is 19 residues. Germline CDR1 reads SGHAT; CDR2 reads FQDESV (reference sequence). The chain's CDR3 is CASSLGPATGSRMNTEAFF. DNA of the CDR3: TGTGCCAGCAGCTTAGGTCCGGCCACAGGGTCGAGAATGAACACTGAAGCTTTCTTT.

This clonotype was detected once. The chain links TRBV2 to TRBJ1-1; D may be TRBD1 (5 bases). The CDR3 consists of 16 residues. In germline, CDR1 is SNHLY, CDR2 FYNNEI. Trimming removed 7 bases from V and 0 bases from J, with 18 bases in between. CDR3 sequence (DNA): TGTGCCAGCACCGAGGGGAACTACCACATGAACACTGAAGCTTTCTTT. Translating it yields CASTEGNYHMNTEAFF.

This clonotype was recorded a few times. CDR3 coding DNA: TGCAGTGCTAGAGATCAAGGACAGGCCCAAGAGACCCAGTACTTC. It codes for CSARDQGQAQETQYF. This rearrangement joins TRBV20-1 to TRBJ2-5; TRBD1 matches at 7 bases. Germline assignment: CDR1 DFQATT and CDR2 SNEGSKA (reference sequence). Unmatched junction bases numbered 5, after V lost 0 bases and J lost 1 base. The CDR3 contains 15 residues.

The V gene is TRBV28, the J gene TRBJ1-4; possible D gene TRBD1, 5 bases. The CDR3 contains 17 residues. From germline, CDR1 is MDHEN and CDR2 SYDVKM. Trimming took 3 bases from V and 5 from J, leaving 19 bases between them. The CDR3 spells CASSFRGGGDLNEKLFF. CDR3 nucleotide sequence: TGTGCCAGCAGTTTTCGGGGAGGAGGGGACTTAAATGAAAAACTGTTTTTT. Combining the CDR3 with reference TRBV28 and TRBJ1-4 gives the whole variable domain DVKVTQSSRYLVKRTGEKVFLECVQDMDHENMFWYRQDPGLGLRLIYFSYDVKMKEKGDIPEGYSVSREKKERFSLILESASTNQTSMYLCASSFRGGGDLNEKLFFGSGTQLSVL.

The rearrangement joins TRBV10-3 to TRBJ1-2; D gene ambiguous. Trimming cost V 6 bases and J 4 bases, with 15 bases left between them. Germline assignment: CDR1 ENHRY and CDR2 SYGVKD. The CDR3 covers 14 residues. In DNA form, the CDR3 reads TGTGCCATCAGAACTAGAACACCTCTCTATGGCTACACCTTC. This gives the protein CAIRTRTPLYGYTF.

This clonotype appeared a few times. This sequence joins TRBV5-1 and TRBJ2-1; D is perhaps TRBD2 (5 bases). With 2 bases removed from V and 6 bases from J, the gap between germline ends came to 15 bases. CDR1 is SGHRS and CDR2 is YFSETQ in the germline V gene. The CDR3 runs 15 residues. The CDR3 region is CASSFWRVPLNEQFF. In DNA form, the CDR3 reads TGCGCCAGCAGCTTTTGGCGGGTTCCGCTCAATGAGCAGTTCTTC.

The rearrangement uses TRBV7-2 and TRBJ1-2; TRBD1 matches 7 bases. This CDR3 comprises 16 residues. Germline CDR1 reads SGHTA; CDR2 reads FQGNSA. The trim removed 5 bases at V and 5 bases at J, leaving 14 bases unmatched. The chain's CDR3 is CASSAFLDRTLYGYTF. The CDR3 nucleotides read TGTGCCAGCAGCGCGTTCCTGGACAGGACCCTTTATGGCTACACCTTC.

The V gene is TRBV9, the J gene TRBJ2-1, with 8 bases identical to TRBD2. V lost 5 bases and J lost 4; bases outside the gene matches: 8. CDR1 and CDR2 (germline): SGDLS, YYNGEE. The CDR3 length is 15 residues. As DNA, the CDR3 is TGTGCCAGCAGTACGGGGGGGGAAGGGTACAATGAGCAGTTCTTC. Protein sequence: CASSTGGEGYNEQFF. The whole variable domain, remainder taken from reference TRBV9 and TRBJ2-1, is DSGVTQTPKHLITATGQRVTLRCSPRSGDLSVYWYQQSLDQGLQFLIQYYNGEERAKGNILERFSAQQFPDLHSELNLSSLELGDSALYFCASSTGGEGYNEQFFGPGTRLTVL.

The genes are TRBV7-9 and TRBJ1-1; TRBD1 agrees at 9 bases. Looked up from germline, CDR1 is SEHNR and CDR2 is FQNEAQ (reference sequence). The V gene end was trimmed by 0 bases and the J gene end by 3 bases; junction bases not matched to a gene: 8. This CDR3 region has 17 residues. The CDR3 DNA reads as TGTGCCAGCAGCTTAGCATTTCGGGGACAGGGACACACTGAAGCTTTCTTT. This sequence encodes CASSLAFRGQGHTEAFF.

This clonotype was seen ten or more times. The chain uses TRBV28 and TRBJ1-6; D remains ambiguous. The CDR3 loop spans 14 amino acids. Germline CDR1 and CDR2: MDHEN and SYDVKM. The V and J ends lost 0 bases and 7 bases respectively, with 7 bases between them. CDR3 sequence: CASSLWQLNSPLHF. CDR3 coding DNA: TGTGCCAGCAGTTTATGGCAGCTGAATTCACCCCTCCACTTT.

CDR3 in DNA: TGTGCCAGCAGTTTAGCACTAGCGGGAGGCCAACAAGACAATGAGCAGTTCTTC. This encodes CASSLALAGGQQDNEQFF. The gene calls are TRBV12-3 or TRBV12-4 and TRBJ2-1; 12 bases are shared with TRBD2. With 0 bases clipped from V and 5 bases from J, the junction kept 8 bases outside the gene matches. The CDR3 covers 18 residues.

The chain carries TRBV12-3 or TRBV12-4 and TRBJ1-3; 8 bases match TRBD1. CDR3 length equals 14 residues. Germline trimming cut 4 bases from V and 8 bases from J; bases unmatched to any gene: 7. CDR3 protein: CASSSRQGFHTIYF. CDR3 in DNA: TGTGCCAGCAGTTCCAGACAGGGGTTTCACACCATATATTTT.

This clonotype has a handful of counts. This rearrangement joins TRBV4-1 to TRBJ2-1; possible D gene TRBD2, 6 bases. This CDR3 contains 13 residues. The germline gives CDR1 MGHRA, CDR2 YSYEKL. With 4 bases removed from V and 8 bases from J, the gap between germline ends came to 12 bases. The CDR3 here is CASSLVWGDEQFF. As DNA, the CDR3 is TGCGCCAGCAGCCTAGTTTGGGGGGATGAGCAGTTCTTC.

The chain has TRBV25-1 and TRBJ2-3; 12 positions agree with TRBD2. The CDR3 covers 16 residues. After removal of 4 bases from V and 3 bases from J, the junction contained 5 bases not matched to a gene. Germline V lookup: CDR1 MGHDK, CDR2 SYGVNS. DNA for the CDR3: TGTGCCAGCAGTGCGACTAGCGGGAGAAGGACAGATACGCAGTATTTT. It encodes CASSATSGRRTDTQYF.

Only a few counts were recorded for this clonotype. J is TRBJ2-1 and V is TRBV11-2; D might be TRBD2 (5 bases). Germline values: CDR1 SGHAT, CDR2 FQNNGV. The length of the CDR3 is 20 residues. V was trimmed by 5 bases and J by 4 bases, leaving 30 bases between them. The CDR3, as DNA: TGTGCCAGCAGCCTTCCCGCGCCACGGGATCGCTCTCCACCATACAATGAGCAGTTCTTC. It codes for CASSLPAPRDRSPPYNEQFF.

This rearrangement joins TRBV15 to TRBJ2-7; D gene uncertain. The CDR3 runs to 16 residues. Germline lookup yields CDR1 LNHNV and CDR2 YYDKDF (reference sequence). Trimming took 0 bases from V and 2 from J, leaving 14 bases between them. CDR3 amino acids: CATSRDLHGPAYEQYF. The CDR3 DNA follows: TGTGCCACCAGCAGAGATCTGCACGGGCCAGCCTACGAGCAGTACTTC. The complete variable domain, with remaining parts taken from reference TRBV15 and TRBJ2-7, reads DAMVIQNPRYQVTQFGKPVTLSCSQTLNHNVMYWYQQKSSQAPKLLFHYYDKDFNNEADTPDNFQSRRPNTSFCFLDIRSPGLGDTAMYLCATSRDLHGPAYEQYFGPGTRLTVT.